This is a list of T cell receptor beta chains from one sample in a study of identical twins. TCRdb redid the calling of the 5' RACE reads with MiXCR, one entry per CDR3 protein. This table has about 260,000 distinct CDR3 sequences, roughly 7% appearing once. These data also featured in a second study, about yellow fever vaccine responses in identical twins.

Input material: memory (CD45RO+) T cells sorted from blood. These receptors all stem from a woman aged 18 to 35 in good health. The conserved cysteine and the conserved F or W are not part of the CDR3 here. Part of the rows lack a size; the others show once, few, many or a class for expanded clones.

v_call	clone_size	j_call	cdr3_aa
TRBV3-1	few	TRBJ2-7	ASSPGLAGGIEQY
TRBV7-8	few	TRBJ2-7	ASSLSAGSSYEQY
TRBV7-9	few	TRBJ1-5	ASSLFGGQPQH
TRBV28	few	TRBJ2-3	ASYPPEAAGVDTQY
TRBV7-9	few	TRBJ2-7	ASSLGTGGFYEQY
TRBV12-3/TRBV12-4	many	TRBJ1-4	ASTPDLTNEKLF
TRBV4-2	many	TRBJ2-7	ASSQSGISEQY
TRBV20-1	NA	TRBJ1-1	SARGPGGVSTEAF
TRBV18	few	TRBJ2-6	ATRSGGAGANVLT
TRBV28	few	TRBJ2-7	ASSSSGGPSYEQY
TRBV7-2	NA	TRBJ2-7	ASSYSGRARRDPSYEQY
TRBV3-1	few	TRBJ1-2	ASSLKGGQGDYGYT
TRBV15	many	TRBJ2-3	ATSKISRGTDTQY
TRBV4-1	many	TRBJ2-3	ASSQEAGPDTQY
TRBV7-9	many	TRBJ2-7	ASRQTGTGEQY
TRBV29-1	many	TRBJ1-2	SVVIDGRHHVDGYT
TRBV27	NA	TRBJ2-2	ASSSSGSSRTGELF
TRBV7-6	NA	TRBJ2-3	ASSLGQEGAGTDTQY
TRBV5-1	few	TRBJ2-2	ASSGTSGETGELF
TRBV5-6	many	TRBJ2-7	ASSSRAVRYEQY
TRBV4-1	many	TRBJ2-1	ASSQGSFSYSYNEQF
TRBV6-1	many	TRBJ2-2	ASRSGRNTGELF
TRBV27	few	TRBJ1-2	ASRDRGNYGYT
TRBV6-1	many	TRBJ1-6	ASRSWQAYSPLH
TRBV5-1	few	TRBJ2-3	ASSPTPGSTDTQY
TRBV3-1	few	TRBJ1-6	ASSSWVSNSPLH
TRBV7-2	many	TRBJ2-7	ASSLSTSGSLGEQY
TRBV20-1	many	TRBJ2-5	SATHPSGRSGETQY
TRBV10-2	many	TRBJ2-1	ASRGTSRTYNEQF
TRBV15	few	TRBJ2-7	ATSREVGSGEQY
TRBV2	many	TRBJ1-2	ASSEAFYGYT
TRBV28	NA	TRBJ2-6	ASSPDRPNVLT
TRBV5-4	NA	TRBJ2-1	ASSLGGASNEQF
TRBV7-2	many	TRBJ2-1	ASSSTGTAYNEQF
TRBV12-3/TRBV12-4	many	TRBJ1-2	ASSLVRGYGYT
TRBV20-1	many	TRBJ1-6	SARVGNSYNSPLH
TRBV28	many	TRBJ1-6	ASREGNPNSPLH
TRBV5-6	medium-sized	TRBJ2-1	ASSQILAGASNEQF
TRBV7-2	once	TRBJ2-7	ASSLGLEAGGYEQY
TRBV7-2	many	TRBJ2-1	ASSLVVSGTEQF
TRBV20-1	few	TRBJ2-5	SARGQGETLGTQY
TRBV5-1	many	TRBJ2-7	ASRRTGVVAGSSYEQY
TRBV5-5	few	TRBJ1-2	ASSLAQVPGYT
TRBV20-1	many	TRBJ1-4	SATRAQGDEKLF
TRBV12-3/TRBV12-4	many	TRBJ1-3	ASSLMAGGTGNTIY